This is a list of T cell receptor beta chains from one sample in a study of shared clonotypes between healthy human individuals. The assay was immunoSEQ multiplex PCR, and TCRdb's table has in-frame clones only and misses some. The table has a few million clones, around nine tenths seen once. Sequenced: naive CD4+ T cells sorted from blood. These receptors all stem from a man aged 18 to 30 in good health. Both conserved end residues are part of each CDR3. D genes are given only for firm matches. Clone size is stated in some rows and not others, as once, few, many or a class when expanded.

clone_size d_call j_call v_call cdr3_aa cdr3_nt
once NA TRBJ1-5 TRBV29-1 CSVLQRAGQPQHF TGCAGCGTTCTCCAAAGGGCTGGTCAGCCCCAGCATTTT
NA NA TRBJ1-5 TRBV6-6 CASSLREPQHF TGTGCCAGCAGTCTCAGGGAGCCCCAGCATTTT
NA TRBD1 TRBJ2-1 TRBV11-2 CASSLDRGDGEQFF TGTGCCAGCAGCTTGGACAGGGGCGACGGAGAGCAGTTCTTC
once NA TRBJ1-1 TRBV5-4 CASSNIGGTEAFF TGTGCCAGCAGCAATATCGGAGGCACTGAAGCTTTCTTT
once TRBD2 TRBJ2-3 TRBV7-2 CASSLVSLAGSADTQYF TGTGCCAGCAGCTTAGTGAGTCTAGCGGGATCGGCAGATACGCAGTATTTT
NA TRBD1 TRBJ2-7 TRBV6-1 CASSDLQGAYEQYF TGTGCCAGCAGTGATCTACAGGGGGCTTACGAGCAGTACTTC
NA TRBD1 TRBJ2-7 TRBV30 CACSARRDRGSYEQYF TGTGCCTGTTCGGCCCGGCGGGACAGGGGTTCCTACGAGCAGTACTTC
NA NA TRBJ2-4 TRBV21-1 CASSKRDRLAKNIQYF TGTGCCAGCAGCAAACGGGACAGGCTAGCCAAAAACATTCAGTACTTC
NA TRBD1 TRBJ1-1 TRBV10-3 CAISEKGAGTEAFF TGTGCCATCAGTGAAAAGGGGGCAGGCACTGAAGCTTTCTTT
once TRBD1 TRBJ1-2 TRBV7-9 CASSLDRGRSGYTF TGTGCCAGCAGCTTGGACAGGGGGCGCAGCGGCTACACCTTC
NA NA TRBJ1-5 TRBV6-1 CATEGGPQHF TGTGCCACCGAGGGCGGGCCCCAGCATTTT
NA NA TRBJ2-2 TRBV21-1 CASSTLEELANTGELFF TGTGCCAGCAGCACTCTCGAGGAACTCGCGAACACCGGGGAGCTGTTTTTT
NA TRBD2 TRBJ2-7 TRBV6-5 CASSRTSGRFEQYF TGTGCCAGCAGCCGGACTAGCGGGAGATTCGAGCAGTACTTC
NA NA TRBJ1-4 TRBV30 CAWTQAPTNEKLFF TGTGCCTGGACACAGGCTCCAACTAATGAAAAACTGTTTTTT
NA NA TRBJ1-1 TRBV5-1 CASSAQGEVAFF TGCGCCAGCAGCGCCCAGGGCGAGGTAGCTTTCTTT
NA NA TRBJ2-1 TRBV18 CASSPPTGITGNEQFF TGTGCCAGCTCACCGCCTACAGGGATAACGGGCAATGAGCAGTTCTTC
NA NA TRBJ2-3 TRBV28 CASSSNTDTQYF TGTGCCAGCTCTTCCAACACAGATACGCAGTATTTT
NA TRBD1 TRBJ2-5 TRBV5-6 CASSLAGTEETQYF TGTGCCAGCAGCTTGGCGGGGACAGAAGAGACCCAGTACTTC
NA NA TRBJ1-5 TRBV27 CASSFRGNQPQHF TGTGCCAGCAGTTTTAGGGGGAATCAGCCCCAGCATTTT
NA NA TRBJ1-2 TRBV5-5 CASTLFGLTNYGYTF TGTGCCAGCACCCTTTTCGGGTTAACCAACTATGGCTACACCTTC
NA TRBD1 TRBJ1-2 TRBV4-3 CASSQDTGVYYGYTF TGCGCCAGCAGCCAGGATACAGGGGTGTACTATGGCTACACCTTC
NA NA TRBJ1-2 TRBV4-1 CASSQDQGRDYGYTF TGCGCCAGCAGCCAAGATCAGGGCAGGGACTATGGCTACACCTTC
NA NA TRBJ1-5 TRBV6-6 CASSGNREGNQPQHF TGTGCCAGCAGTGGGAACAGGGAGGGCAATCAGCCCCAGCATTTT
NA NA TRBJ2-7 TRBV6-4 CASSEPPAGVQVEQYF TGTGCCAGCAGTGAACCCCCTGCCGGGGTTCAGGTCGAGCAGTACTTC
once NA TRBJ2-7 TRBV6-6 CASSSPGFYEQYF TGTGCCAGCAGTTCCCCGGGATTCTACGAGCAGTACTTC
NA TRBD1 TRBJ1-6 TRBV11-2 CASSLAMAGTGNNSPLHF TGTGCCAGCAGCTTAGCCATGGCGGGGACAGGGAATAATTCACCCCTCCACTTT
NA NA TRBJ1-2 TRBV5-1 CASSLRDTYGYTF TGCGCCAGCAGCTTGAGGGACACGTATGGCTACACCTTC
NA NA TRBJ1-6 TRBV7-2 CASSLSGSGGYNSPLHF TGTGCCAGCAGCTTAAGTGGGTCGGGGGGGTATAATTCACCCCTCCACTTT
NA TRBD2 TRBJ2-7 TRBV29-1 CSVALGLATGEQYF TGCAGCGTTGCCCTTGGACTAGCGACGGGCGAGCAGTACTTC
NA TRBD1 TRBJ1-4 TRBV4-2 CASSQVGQSNEKLFF TGTGCCAGCAGCCAAGTGGGACAGTCGAATGAAAAACTGTTTTTT
NA NA TRBJ2-7 TRBV28 CASSPDPALEQYF TGTGCCAGCAGTCCCGACCCGGCCCTCGAGCAGTACTTC
NA TRBD1 TRBJ1-4 TRBV6-1 CAGRTGGSEKLFF TGTGCCGGGAGGACAGGGGGGAGCGAAAAACTGTTTTTT
NA NA TRBJ2-7 TRBV15 CATSRVLQAYEQYF TGTGCCACCAGCAGGGTCTTACAGGCCTACGAGCAGTACTTC
NA NA TRBJ1-1 TRBV18 CASSPGARINTEAFF TGTGCCAGCTCTCCTGGGGCCAGAATTAACACTGAAGCTTTCTTT
NA TRBD2 TRBJ2-5 TRBV11-3 CASSRTSGSQETQYF TGTGCCAGCAGTAGGACTAGCGGGAGCCAAGAGACCCAGTACTTC
once NA TRBJ1-2 TRBV18 CASSPQGTYGYTF TGTGCCAGCTCACCACAGGGTACCTATGGCTACACCTTC
NA NA TRBJ1-4 TRBV7-8 CASRRGGPDEKLFF TGTGCCAGCCGCCGAGGTGGGCCGGATGAAAAACTGTTTTTT
NA NA TRBJ1-4 TRBV19 CASSIGVPNEKLFF TGTGCCAGTAGTATTGGGGTTCCAAATGAAAAACTGTTTTTT
once TRBD2 TRBJ2-7 TRBV5-1 CASSQTRGGLREQYF TGCGCCAGCAGCCAGACCCGGGGGGGACTACGCGAGCAGTACTTC
NA TRBD1 TRBJ1-2 TRBV6-5 CASSYSGGTANYGYTF TGTGCCAGCAGTTACAGCGGAGGGACAGCTAACTATGGCTACACCTTC
NA NA TRBJ1-2 TRBV2 CASTTGINYGYTF TGTGCCAGCACGACAGGCATAAACTATGGCTACACCTTC
NA NA TRBJ2-7 TRBV7-9 CASSRQGVPYEQYF TGTGCCAGCAGCCGGCAGGGAGTCCCCTACGAGCAGTACTTC
NA TRBD1 TRBJ1-2 TRBV2 CASTTGTGVLYGYTF TGTGCCAGCACTACCGGGACAGGGGTTCTCTATGGCTACACCTTC
NA NA TRBJ2-1 TRBV6-4 CASSDSWGTPGDNEQFF TGTGCCAGCAGTGACTCTTGGGGGACCCCAGGGGACAATGAGCAGTTCTTC
NA NA TRBJ1-1 TRBV4-3 CASSQIRGAGNTEAFF TGCGCCAGCAGCCAAATCAGGGGCGCCGGGAACACTGAAGCTTTCTTT
NA TRBD1 TRBJ1-3 TRBV5-6 CASSPGTGRPGNTIYF TGTGCCAGCAGCCCCGGGACAGGTCGGCCTGGAAACACCATATATTTT
NA TRBD2 TRBJ2-1 TRBV2 CASGSGRGGLEQFF TGTGCCAGCGGTAGCGGGAGAGGTGGTCTTGAGCAGTTCTTC
NA NA TRBJ1-2 TRBV5-1 CASSPTLPTVNGYTF TGCGCCAGCAGCCCGACCCTGCCCACAGTTAATGGCTACACCTTC
NA NA TRBJ2-1 TRBV9 CASSVEQPTSYNEQFF TGTGCCAGCAGCGTAGAACAGCCAACATCCTACAATGAGCAGTTCTTC
NA NA TRBJ2-7 TRBV5-1 CASSSSPDQIYEQYF TGCGCCAGCAGCTCCAGCCCGGACCAGATCTACGAGCAGTACTTC
NA TRBD1 TRBJ1-5 TRBV9 CASSVAGGNQPQHF TGTGCCAGCAGCGTAGCAGGGGGGAATCAGCCCCAGCATTTT
NA TRBD2 TRBJ2-3 TRBV9 CASSVVGLADTDTQYF TGTGCCAGCAGCGTAGTGGGACTAGCGGACACAGATACGCAGTATTTT
NA NA TRBJ2-2 TRBV6-1 CASSGPKNTGELFF TGTGCCAGCAGTGGACCCAAGAACACCGGGGAGCTGTTTTTT
NA NA TRBJ2-1 TRBV4-1 CASSQKTSTSYNEQFF TGCGCCAGCAGCCAAAAAACTAGCACCTCCTACAATGAGCAGTTCTTC